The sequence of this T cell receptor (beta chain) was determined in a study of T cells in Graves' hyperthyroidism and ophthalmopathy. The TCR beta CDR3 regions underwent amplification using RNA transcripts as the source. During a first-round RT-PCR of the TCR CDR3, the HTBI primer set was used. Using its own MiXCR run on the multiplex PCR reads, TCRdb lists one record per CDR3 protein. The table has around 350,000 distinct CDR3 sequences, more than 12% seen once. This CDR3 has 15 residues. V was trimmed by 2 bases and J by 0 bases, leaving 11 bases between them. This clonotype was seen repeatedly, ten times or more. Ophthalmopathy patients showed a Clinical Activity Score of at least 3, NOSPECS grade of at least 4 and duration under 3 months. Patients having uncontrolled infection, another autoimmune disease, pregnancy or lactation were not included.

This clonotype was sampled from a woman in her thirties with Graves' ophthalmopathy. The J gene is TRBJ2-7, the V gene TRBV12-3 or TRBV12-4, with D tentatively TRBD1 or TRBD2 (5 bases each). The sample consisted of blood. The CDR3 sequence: CASSLSGGSSYEQYF. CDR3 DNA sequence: TGTGCCAGCAGTTTAAGTGGGGGAAGCTCCTACGAGCAGTACTTC.